The rows below give T cell receptor beta chains drawn from one sample of a study of spatial heterogeneity in lung cancer. TCRdb used MiXCR to reprocess the 5' RACE reads, holding one entry per CDR3 protein. The sample holds 25,000 or so distinct CDR3 sequences; 2.5% to 4% are singletons and the top ten take about 30%. Sequenced here: PBMCs, sampled at surgery. The receptor set was obtained from a female donor with early-stage non-small cell lung cancer. CDR3s include the opening cysteine and the closing phenylalanine or tryptophan. The order of the fields is clone size, V gene, D gene, J gene, CDR3 protein, CDR3 DNA. D genes are given only for firm matches. Size tells how often a clone was seen (once, few, many) or the class of an expanded clone, and some rows leave it out.

many	TRBV29-1	NA	TRBJ1-5	CSVGTLNQPQHF	TGCAGCGTTGGGACACTAAATCAGCCCCAGCATTTT
NA	TRBV12-3/TRBV12-4	NA	TRBJ1-1	CASSFAGGGTEAFF	TGTGCCAGCAGCTTCGCGGGCGGGGGCACTGAAGCTTTCTTT
many	TRBV9	NA	TRBJ2-1	CASSAGREFSYNEQFF	TGTGCCAGCAGCGCAGGACGGGAGTTCTCCTACAATGAGCAGTTCTTC
few	TRBV28	NA	TRBJ2-3	CASSPPLLGADTQYF	TGTGCCAGCAGTCCACCCCTTTTGGGGGCAGATACGCAGTATTTT
many	TRBV6-4	TRBD2	TRBJ2-1	CASSSGAGSYNEQFF	TGTGCCAGCAGTAGCGGGGCCGGCTCCTACAATGAGCAGTTCTTC
many	TRBV6-5	NA	TRBJ1-1	CASSYSYGASLNTEAFF	TGTGCCAGCAGTTACTCGTACGGAGCCAGCTTGAACACTGAAGCTTTCTTT
many	TRBV15	NA	TRBJ2-1	CATSSYGGYNEQFF	TGTGCCACCAGCAGTTATGGTGGCTACAATGAGCAGTTCTTC
medium-sized	TRBV29-1	NA	TRBJ1-2	CSVEDLHGYTF	TGCAGCGTTGAAGATCTTCATGGCTACACCTTC
many	TRBV2	NA	TRBJ1-1	CASSVSPSAPTENTEAFF	TGTGCCAGCAGTGTTTCTCCCTCAGCACCGACAGAGAACACTGAAGCTTTCTTT
many	TRBV12-3/TRBV12-4	NA	TRBJ2-7	CASSPGERYEQYF	TGTGCCAGCAGTCCCGGGGAAAGATACGAGCAGTACTTC
few	TRBV18	TRBD2	TRBJ2-1	CASSRGTSGNNEQFF	TGTGCCAGCTCACGTGGGACTAGCGGCAACAATGAGCAGTTCTTC
many	TRBV2	NA	TRBJ2-6	CASRDGLGANVLTF	TGTGCCAGCAGGGACGGACTAGGGGCCAACGTCCTGACTTTC
few	TRBV20-1	TRBD2	TRBJ2-5	CSALIAGWGQETQYF	TGCAGTGCTCTAATAGCGGGATGGGGCCAAGAGACCCAGTACTTC
many	TRBV9	TRBD2	TRBJ2-1	CASSVVAGAYNEQFF	TGTGCCAGCAGCGTAGTAGCGGGTGCCTACAATGAGCAGTTCTTC
many	TRBV7-9	NA	TRBJ2-3	CASSFHSTDTQYF	TGTGCCAGCAGCTTCCATAGCACAGATACGCAGTATTTT
many	TRBV2	TRBD2	TRBJ2-1	CASTVSGMIGYEQFF	TGTGCCAGCACGGTTAGCGGGATGATCGGCTATGAGCAGTTCTTC
many	TRBV5-5	NA	TRBJ2-2	CASSLLGSDTGELFF	TGTGCCAGCAGCTTACTGGGAAGCGACACCGGGGAGCTGTTTTTT
many	TRBV6-2/TRBV6-3	TRBD2	TRBJ2-7	CASSRRTSGYEQYF	TGTGCCAGCAGCCGCCGGACTAGCGGTTACGAGCAGTACTTC
NA	TRBV7-3	TRBD2	TRBJ2-1	CASSRLAGGPLGQFF	TGTGCCAGCAGCCGACTAGCGGGAGGGCCCCTCGGGCAGTTCTTC